This TCR beta chain comes out of a study of blood T cell repertoires in COVID-19. Overall study: Whether acute or convalescent, the COVID-19 samples came from the United States, Italy and Spain. The cDNA or gDNA used as material had been derived from T cells, B-cell-depleted T cells, or PBMCs.

Original methodology: The assay estimated nucleated cells by amplifying reference gene primers. Assay: immunoSEQ multiplex PCR; the TCRdb copy retains only in-frame clones and omits some. Clone size and V and J calls were adopted from that table, with D and trimming inferred from the DNA. Of 110,000 to 150,000 clones in the sample, roughly 86% were seen once. The V end lost 5 bases, the J end lost 5 bases, and 18 bases lay between the germline ends. The CDR3 sequence is 15 residues long. Per germline, CDR1 MNHEY and CDR2 SVGAGI. This chain uses TRBV6-5 with TRBJ1-1; D might be TRBD1 (6 bases). This clonotype was obtained from a human donor in a cohort sampled during active COVID-19. Sequenced input: peripheral blood. The CDR3 loop is CASSIQNREKTEAFF. For the CDR3, the DNA is TGTGCCAGCAGTATACAAAACAGGGAGAAGACTGAAGCTTTCTTT.